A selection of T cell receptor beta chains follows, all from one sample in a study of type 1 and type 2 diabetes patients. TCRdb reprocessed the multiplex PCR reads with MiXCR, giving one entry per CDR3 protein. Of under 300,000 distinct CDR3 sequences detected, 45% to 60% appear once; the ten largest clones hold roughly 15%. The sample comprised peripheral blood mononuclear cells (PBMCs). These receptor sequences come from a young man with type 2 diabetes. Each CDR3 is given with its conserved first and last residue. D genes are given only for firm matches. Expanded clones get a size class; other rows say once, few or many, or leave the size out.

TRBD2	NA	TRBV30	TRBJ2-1	CAWSNGLAGYNEQFF	TGTGCCTGGAGTAATGGGCTAGCGGGGTACAATGAGCAGTTCTTC
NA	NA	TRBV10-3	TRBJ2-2	CASRGPLAPDGELSF	TGTGCCTCCAGGGGCCCCCTAGCTCCGGATGGGGAGCTGTCTTTT
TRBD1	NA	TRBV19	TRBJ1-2	CDTKRGEGQIYGYTF	TGTGATACAAAGCGGGGAGAGGGACAGATCTATGGCTACACCTTC
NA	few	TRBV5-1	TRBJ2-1	CASSLEGVFDEQFF	TGCGCCAGCAGCTTGGAAGGGGTCTTTGATGAGCAGTTCTTC
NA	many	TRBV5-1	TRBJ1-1	CASSLSGGNTEAFF	TGCGCCAGCAGCTTGTCGGGGGGAAACACTGAAGCTTTCTTT
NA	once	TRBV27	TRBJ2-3	CASSLASLGTDTQYF	TGTGCCAGCAGTTTGGCCAGTCTAGGGACAGATACGCAGTATTTT
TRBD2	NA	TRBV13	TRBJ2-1	CASSTRSGGGLEQFF	TGTGCCAGCAGCACGCGTAGCGGGGGGGGACTCGAGCAGTTCTTC
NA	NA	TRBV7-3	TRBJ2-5	CASSPYAGVGETQYF	TGTGCCAGCAGCCCCTACGCCGGGGTGGGGGAGACCCAGTACTTC
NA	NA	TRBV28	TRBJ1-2	CASSSSLERSYTF	TGTGCCAGCAGTTCCTCTCTCGAGCGTAGCTACACCTTC
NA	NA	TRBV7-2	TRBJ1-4	CASSLNVGGENEKLFF	TGTGCCAGCAGCTTAAATGTTGGAGGAGAGAATGAAAAACTGTTTTTT
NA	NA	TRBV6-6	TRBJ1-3	CASSYGTGGNTIYF	TGTGCCAGCAGTTATGGGACGGGTGGAAACACCATATATTTT
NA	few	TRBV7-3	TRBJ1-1	CASSSSGSNTEAFF	TGTGCCAGCAGCTCCTCCGGGTCGAACACTGAAGCTTTCTTT
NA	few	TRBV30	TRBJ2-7	CAWSRPQTEQYF	TGTGCCTGGAGTCGCCCGCAAACCGAGCAGTACTTC
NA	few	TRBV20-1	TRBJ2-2	CSARTGTLTPGELFF	TGCAGTGCGCGTACCGGGACCTTAACCCCCGGGGAGCTGTTTTTT